These 11 T cell receptor beta chains were sequenced from one sample in a study of T-cell reconstitution after alpha-beta-depleted transplantation in children. Unique molecular identifiers were built into the TCRbeta library. TCRdb called the PCR reads again in MiXCR, with one record for every CDR3 protein. The repertoire has about 440,000 distinct CDR3 sequences, 43% of them found once; the top ten carry 27%. The input for sequencing was PBMCs, taken before TCRalphabeta/CD19-depleted stem cell transplant. The source is a girl aged 2 to 9 with aplastic anemia, due to receive a stem cell transplant.

The rearrangement uses TRBV20-1 and TRBJ2-2, with 9 bases aligning to TRBD2. This CDR3 has 17 amino acids. V gave up 0 bases and J gave up 6 bases; unmatched junction bases: 11. CDR1 is DFQATT and CDR2 is SNEGSKA in the germline V gene (reference sequence). For the CDR3, the DNA is TGCAGTGCTAGAGATATGCGGGAGGGCAAGAAAGCCGGGGAGCTGTTTTTT. Its translation: CSARDMREGKKAGELFF.

The chain carries TRBV20-1 and TRBJ1-1, with D tentatively TRBD1 (6 bases). The CDR3 sequence is 13 residues long. The V end was cut by 6 bases, the J end by 1 base, with 12 bases between. The germline gives CDR1 DFQATT, CDR2 SNEGSKA (reference sequence). CDR3 sequence (DNA): TGCAGTGCGCCCGGGACACCGAACACTGAAGCTTTCTTT. Translating it yields CSAPGTPNTEAFF.

This chain links TRBV28 with TRBJ2-4; D might be TRBD1 or TRBD2, each matching 5 bases. Germline values: CDR1 MDHEN, CDR2 SYDVKM. Trimming took 3 bases from V and 8 from J, leaving 14 bases between them. The CDR3 sequence is 14 residues long. Here the CDR3 reads CASSFSGPPDIQYF. The CDR3, as DNA: TGTGCCAGCAGTTTTTCGGGACCTCCGGACATTCAGTACTTC.

The V gene is TRBV5-1, the J gene TRBJ2-1; D might be TRBD1 (7 bases). With 0 bases removed from V and 4 bases from J, the gap between germline ends came to 29 bases. Germline CDR1 is SGHRS and CDR2 is YFSETQ. The CDR3 runs to 21 residues. The DNA for the CDR3 is TGCGCCAGCAGCTTGGCTGGCGTAACAGGGAAGTACCAGGGGGGATACAATGAGCAGTTCTTC. The encoded protein is CASSLAGVTGKYQGGYNEQFF.

This clonotype has only a few counts. The chain joins TRBV5-4 to TRBJ2-3, with TRBD1 as a possible D gene (6 bases). Germline CDR1 reads SGHNT; CDR2 reads YYREEE (reference sequence). Trimming removed 1 base at V and 4 bases at J, with 13 bases between. This CDR3 contains 15 residues. DNA for the CDR3: TGTGCCAGCAGCTTGAGAACAGGGTCGGCAGATACGCAGTATTTT. Protein product: CASSLRTGSADTQYF.

This chain joins TRBV11-2 and TRBJ2-7; 9 nucleotides agree with TRBD1. This CDR3 comprises 14 residues. J gave up 4 bases and V 5 bases, and 6 bases lay outside the gene matches. The germline V gene encodes CDR1 SGHAT and CDR2 FQNNGV. CDR3 in DNA: TGTGCCAGCAGCACCACAGGGGGCGGATACGAGCAGTACTTC. Translating it yields CASSTTGGGYEQYF.

This clonotype has only a few counts. The CDR3 region has the DNA TGCAGTGCTAGAGGACTAAACGGGGAGCTGTTTTTT. This sequence encodes CSARGLNGELFF. The chain carries TRBV20-1 and TRBJ2-2; D possibly corresponds to TRBD2 (5 bases). The CDR3 is made up of 12 amino acids. With 1 base removed from V and 7 bases from J, the gap between germline ends came to 7 bases. Germline V lookup: CDR1 DFQATT, CDR2 SNEGSKA (reference sequence).

The gene calls are TRBV27 and TRBJ1-2, with D uncertain. Germline-derived CDR1 and CDR2 are MNHEY and SMNVEV (reference sequence). Trimming stripped 3 bases from V and 4 bases from J, with 12 bases between. The CDR3 has 14 residues. Here the CDR3 DNA reads TGTGCCAGCAGTTTTAATCGGAAGACCTATGGCTACACCTTC. As protein: CASSFNRKTYGYTF.

The V call is TRBV28, the J call TRBJ2-7; 10 bases map to TRBD1. With 4 bases clipped from V and 2 bases from J, the junction kept 5 bases outside the gene matches. CDR3 size: 15 residues. Germline V gene sequence: CDR1 MDHEN, CDR2 SYDVKM. DNA for the CDR3: TGTGCCAGCAGTTCATTCGGGACAGGGGCCTACGAGCAGTACTTC. Protein sequence: CASSSFGTGAYEQYF.

This clonotype was observed a single time. The chain is built from TRBV7-9 and TRBJ2-7, with D hard to call. V lost 5 bases, J lost 0 bases, and 11 bases lay in between. Germline values: CDR1 SEHNR, CDR2 FQNEAQ (reference sequence). There are 14 residues in the CDR3. The CDR3 here is CASSTGSSSYEQYF. CDR3 DNA: TGTGCCAGCAGCACGGGTTCTAGCTCCTACGAGCAGTACTTC.

This clonotype was found many times. This chain links TRBV20-1 with TRBJ2-7, with 9 bases that match TRBD1. The CDR3 contains 14 residues. CDR1 is DFQATT, CDR2 SNEGSKA, per germline (reference sequence). V was clipped by 1 base and J by 5 bases; unmatched bases: 6. In nucleotides, the CDR3 is TGCAGTGCTAGAGTAGGGACAGGGAGGAACGAGCAGTACTTC. Translated, it gives CSARVGTGRNEQYF.